This TCR beta chain was captured in a study of cytomegalovirus exposure and HLA in healthy donors. Only one count was recorded for this clone. The PCR was carried out with 60 Vbeta primers and 13 Jbeta primers. This table comes from immunoSEQ multiplex PCR, and its TCRdb copy is limited to in-frame clones, with some not included. The sample has roughly 58,000 clones, approximately 80% seen once. V was shortened by 2 bases and J by 0 bases, with 24 bases between the two germline ends. Germline V lookup: CDR1 MGHRA, CDR2 YSYEKL. The CDR3 consists of 20 residues. Sequencing used PBMCs. The chain carries TRBV4-1 and TRBJ2-3; a weak D match, TRBD2 (5 bases). This receptor was taken from a human donor in good health. The CDR3 sequence is CASSQPPLRGFRFSTDTQYF. DNA for the CDR3: TGCGCCAGCAGCCAACCTCCTCTAAGAGGGTTTCGGTTTAGCACAGATACGCAGTATTTT.